What follows describes a single TCR beta chain. A few counts support this clone. Its antigen is unknown. No per-base quality is available; no much larger clone lies one base away. Each donor gave one peripheral blood draw, averaging roughly 120 mL, which was collected into heparinised tubes. A BD FACSAria II was used to sort naive, central memory, regulatory and stem cell-like memory CD4+ T cells with a panel that included CD45RO, CCR7, CD25, CD127, CD95 and CD27. Purity was above 95% for every sorted population. PBMCs were separated immediately by Lymphoprep density gradient centrifugation and were stained directly, without being cultured. So that batch effects would be minimized, each experiment stained and sorted samples in pairs, pairing one healthy donor with one patient. These data are taken from a study of beta chain features in type 1 diabetes (dated by TCRdb to between 2018 and 2020). Regarding the complete study: Mean age, gender distribution, total cell number and subset yield did not differ between patients and healthy donors. Regulatory and stem cell-like memory subsets were isolated from only 8 patients and about eight healthy donors, whereas naive and central memory subsets came from all 28 donors. In the study, TCRB repertoires of sorted circulating CD4+ T cell subsets from recently diagnosed type 1 diabetes patients were compared with those of matched healthy donors. Across all samples, approximately 100 million sorted cells were examined, and cell number per subset correlated strongly with RNA yield. Study-level results and caveats: In all four CD4+ subsets, TCRB CDR3 length was moderately but significantly shorter in type 1 diabetes patients. Because cDNA was sequenced instead of genomic DNA, activated cells with high expression could be over-represented, although the groups did not differ in activation or CD3 levels. Naive, central memory and regulatory TCRB repertoires appeared more similar among patients than among healthy donors. Shorter templates might be favored by PCR, yet because patient and control samples were amplified and corrected together, any such skew would affect both groups equally. At VDJ recombination sites, type 1 diabetes patients had fewer insertions and more deleted nucleotides, which implies abnormalities in thymic rearrangement. Because the HLA sub-analyses included only small numbers of individuals, any influence of HLA type on TCRB rearrangement was left unresolved.

From a lookup of the germline V gene, CDR1 and CDR2 are MNHNS and SASEGT. V is cut by 7 bases and J by 4 bases, and the space between the germline ends is 13 bases. Counted from cysteine to phenylalanine, this CDR3 has 13 amino acids. Left in the record is the CDR3 DNA by itself, 39 bases read in frame from the first base. The High Capacity cDNA Reverse Transcription Kit was used to reverse transcribe all of the isolated RNA, meaning that expressed TCRB transcripts were what got sequenced. Deep immunoSEQ sequencing was applied to naive, central memory and regulatory T cell samples, giving an average of around 3.8 million total reads per sample. After sorted cells were lysed in RLT buffer, RNA was extracted with DNase-treated RNeasy Micro or Mini kits, with the choice depending on cell number. Each cell subset was processed separately to prevent cross-contamination, with patient and healthy donor samples processed together. Using the immunoSEQ multiplex PCR, TCRB sequences were amplified from cDNA into 87-bp fragments spanning the CDR3 region. Amplicons were sequenced on the Illumina HiSeq platform. In the source study's methods: Synthetic template baselines were used to correct PCR bias computationally, reads within Hamming distance 2 were collapsed, and singletons that could not be merged were discarded. Reads were aligned against IMGT so that V, D and J genes, CDR3 length and insertions or deletions at six rearrangement sites could be assigned. Clonotype counts were normalized to sorted cell number within each subset before computing true diversity and Gini coefficients with the tcR R package. The overlap coefficient, calculated on TCRB nucleotide sequences, was used to quantify repertoire sharing. TCRdb provides this immuneACCESS table in a form limited to in-frame rearrangements. Some clones are lacking; in checked studies, under half of them reflect an unresolved V gene, and why the rest are absent is not known. The V and J calls and clone size are taken from that table; D and trimming were inferred from the DNA. This sample is represented by roughly 400,000 clones; around 10% of them were singletons. The top ten clones comprise 0.45% to 0.65% of the sample.

This receptor was identified in a man aged 25 to 40 with type 1 diabetes. The sequenced sample was central memory CD4+ T cells from blood. The chain is assembled from TRBV6-1 and TRBJ1-2; the D gene remains uncertain. DNA sequence: TGTGCCAGCACCCCGCGGGCCTTCTATGGCTACACCTTC. Translation gives CASTPRAFYGYTF.